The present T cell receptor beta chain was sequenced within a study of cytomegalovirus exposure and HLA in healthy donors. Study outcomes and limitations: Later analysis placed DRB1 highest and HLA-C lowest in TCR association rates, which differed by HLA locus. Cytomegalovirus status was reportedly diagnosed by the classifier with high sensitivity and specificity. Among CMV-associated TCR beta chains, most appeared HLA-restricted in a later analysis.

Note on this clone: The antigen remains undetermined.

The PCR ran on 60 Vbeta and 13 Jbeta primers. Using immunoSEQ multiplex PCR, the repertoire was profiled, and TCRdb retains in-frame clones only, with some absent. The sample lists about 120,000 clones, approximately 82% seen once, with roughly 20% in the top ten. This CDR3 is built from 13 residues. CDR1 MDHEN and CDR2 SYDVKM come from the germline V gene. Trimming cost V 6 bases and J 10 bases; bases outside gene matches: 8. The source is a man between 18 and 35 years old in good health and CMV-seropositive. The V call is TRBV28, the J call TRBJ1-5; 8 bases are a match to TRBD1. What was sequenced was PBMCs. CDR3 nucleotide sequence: TGTGCCAGCAGGAGGACAGGGAGTAACCCCCAGCATTTT. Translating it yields CASRRTGSNPQHF.